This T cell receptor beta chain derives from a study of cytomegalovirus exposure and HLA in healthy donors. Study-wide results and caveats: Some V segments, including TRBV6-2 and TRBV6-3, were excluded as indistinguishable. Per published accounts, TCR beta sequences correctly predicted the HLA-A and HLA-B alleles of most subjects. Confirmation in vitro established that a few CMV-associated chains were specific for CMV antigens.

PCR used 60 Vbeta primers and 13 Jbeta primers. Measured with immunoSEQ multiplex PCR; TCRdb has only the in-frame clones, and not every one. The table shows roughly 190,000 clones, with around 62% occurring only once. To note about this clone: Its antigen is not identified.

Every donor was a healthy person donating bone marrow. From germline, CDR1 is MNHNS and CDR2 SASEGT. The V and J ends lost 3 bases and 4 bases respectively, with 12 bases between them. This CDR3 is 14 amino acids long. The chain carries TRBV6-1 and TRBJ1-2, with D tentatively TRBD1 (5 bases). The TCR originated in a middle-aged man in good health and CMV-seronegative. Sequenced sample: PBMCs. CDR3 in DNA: TGTGCCAGCAGTGAGATCAATCAGGGCTATGGCTACACCTTC. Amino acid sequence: CASSEINQGYGYTF.